The present entry profiles one T cell receptor beta chain with its context. Its antigen is currently not known. No per-base quality is available; no much larger clone lies one base away. The data were taken from a study of blood T cell repertoires in COVID-19 (dated by TCRdb to about 2020). As for the study more broadly: Samples covering the acute and convalescent phases of COVID-19 were provided by collaborators in the United States, Italy and Spain. The samples were drawn from the first 160 participants of the ongoing ImmuneRACE study and from some 1,300 subjects provided by 6 global collaborators. The dataset comprised deeply sampled blood TCRbeta repertoires from subjects exposed to, actively infected with, or recovered from COVID-19. The material from the prospective study consisted of cDNA or gDNA derived from T cells, B-cell-depleted T cells, or PBMCs. The sample metadata nearly always contained a de-identified subject ID, COVID-19 status, age in years and sex. The repertoires were made available in a free public database intended to serve as a resource for research on the immune response to SARS-CoV-2. HLA class I and class II types, where available, came from metadata supplied by the sample provider rather than from assay-based typing.

Each collaborating institution followed its own protocols to collect whole blood in K2EDTA tubes. For TCRbeta analysis, collaborators shipped samples as frozen whole blood, isolated PBMCs, or DNA extracted from either of those sample types. The germline V gene (reference sequence) provides CDR1 MNHEY and CDR2 SMNVEV. From cysteine to phenylalanine, the CDR3 is 17 amino acids long. Kept here is only the CDR3 DNA, which spans 51 bases and is read in frame from base 1. V is shortened by 6 bases, J by 3 bases, and the region joining them spans 20 bases. TCRbeta CDR3 regions were amplified from genomic DNA using the immunoSEQ Assay, a bias-controlled multiplex PCR. Per the original workflow: Within the assay, amplification of reference gene primers was used to estimate how many nucleated cells each sample contained. To quantify the absolute abundance of each unique TCRbeta CDR3 rearrangement, sequence reads were collapsed and filtered. For each sample, productive Simpson clonality was calculated as the square root of Simpson's diversity index over productive rearrangements. TCRdb retrieved this table from immuneACCESS and kept in-frame rearrangements only. Not all clones are present; in checked studies, unresolved V genes account for under half, and no reason is known for the remainder. V, J and clone size are taken as reported in that table, and D and trimming were inferred from the DNA itself. A total of about 200,000 clones appear in this sample, approximately 84% of them only once. The biggest ten clones account for about 7.4% of the sample.

Results and caveats for the whole study, not just this receptor: The quantity of clinical and demographic metadata differed by source and by participant and was supplied without curation.

Sequences were obtained from peripheral blood. Recombination linked TRBV27 to TRBJ2-2; TRBD1 might be the D gene, on 5 matching bases. The source is a woman at least 80 years old with acute or convalescent COVID-19. At the DNA level, the sequence is TGTGCCAGCAGATCCCAGATGCTGACAGTAGACACCGGGGAGCTGTTTTTT. It codes for CASRSQMLTVDTGELFF.